This entry is about one TCR beta chain. This clone's antigen is unknown. No much larger clone is present one base from it, and per-base qualities are unavailable. This entry comes from a study of blood T cell repertoires in COVID-19 (TCRdb year 2020). At the level of the whole study: The collaborator samples originated in the United States, Italy and Spain and spanned the acute and convalescent phases of COVID-19. The material from the prospective study consisted of cDNA or gDNA derived from T cells, B-cell-depleted T cells, or PBMCs. The dataset comprised deeply sampled blood TCRbeta repertoires from subjects exposed to, actively infected with, or recovered from COVID-19. A freely available public database, intended as a resource for researchers studying the immune response to SARS-CoV-2, is where the repertoires were released. The samples were drawn from two sources: the first 160 participants of the ongoing ImmuneRACE study, and 950 to 1,500 subjects contributed by 6 global collaborators. Sample metadata almost always included a de-identified subject ID, COVID-19 status, age in years and sex. Where HLA class I and class II types were available, the types were taken from metadata supplied by the sample provider, not from assay-based typing.

In the prospective study, participants were 18 to 89 years old, resided in about two dozen geographic areas of the United States, and were enrolled through a virtual design. To assign participants to cohorts, the prospective study relied on clinical history that participants themselves reported in a screening survey and a study questionnaire. Recovered participants in ImmuneRACE Cohort 3 were defined as having two consecutive negative NP/OP PCR tests, clearance from a healthcare professional, or resolution of symptoms. In the prospective study, whole blood, serum and a nasopharyngeal or oropharyngeal swab were collected from each participant by mobile phlebotomists. Additional blood draws and questionnaires over an approximately two-month period could optionally be provided by prospective study participants. Blood samples from the prospective study were shipped frozen or at room temperature prior to DNA extraction.

Study-wide conclusions, independent of this receptor: The quantity of clinical and demographic metadata differed by source and by participant and was supplied without curation.

TCRbeta CDR3 regions were amplified from genomic DNA by means of the immunoSEQ Assay, a bias-controlled multiplex PCR. As for the original processing: Within the assay, amplification of reference gene primers was used to estimate how many nucleated cells each sample contained. To quantify the absolute abundance of each unique TCRbeta CDR3 rearrangement, sequence reads were collapsed and filtered. Productive Simpson clonality was computed per sample as the square root of Simpson's diversity index over productive rearrangements. Entries here come from immuneACCESS through TCRdb and include only in-frame sequences with V and J called. Some clones fail to appear in such tables; in the studies checked, an unresolved V gene covers under half of the shortfall, and the cause of the remainder is unknown. The V and J calls and clone size are taken from that table; D and trimming were inferred from the DNA. The sample table records roughly 250,000 clones; approximately 85% of these occur just once. Clones ranked in the top ten supply around 4.5% of the sample.

The clonotype was recovered from a woman in her twenties or thirties who had recovered from COVID-19. Material for sequencing was PBMCs or T cells enriched from blood (not recorded which).

The nucleotide sequence reads as follows: TGTGCCAGCAGCCCAAAATACGAGCAGTACTTC. Protein translation: CASSPKYEQYF. The chain employs TRBV2 and TRBJ2-7, with the D gene uncertain. The CDR1 and CDR2 encoded by the germline V gene are SNHLY and FYNNEI. V gives up 6 bases and J gives up 4 bases, and the segment between their germline ends measures 7 bases. Reading from cysteine to phenylalanine, the CDR3 counts 11 amino acids. The entry retains the CDR3 DNA only, 33 bases that are in frame from base 1.